This T cell receptor (beta chain) emerged from a study of spatial heterogeneity in lung cancer. About the research overall: Beta-chain sequences were consistently detected more often than alpha-chain sequences.

Every cDNA TCR molecule received its own unique molecular identifier. One entry per CDR3 protein results from TCRdb running MiXCR on the 5' RACE reads. The table includes some 23,000 distinct CDR3 sequences, under 9% detected once. This clonotype is medium-sized within its sample. Its antigen is unknown. Time point indicated: sample taken at primary tumor resection. The donor population consisted of 72 patients with untreated, early-stage non-small cell lung cancer. Whole RNA obtained from tumor, nontumor lung or frozen PBMC underwent sequencing without sorting. The CDR3 extends over 13 amino acids. Trimming took off 3 bases at V and 4 bases at J, with 7 bases between the two ends. Looked up from germline, CDR1 is MNHEY and CDR2 is SVGEGT. Study-wide points: How many expanded intratumoral alpha and beta TCRs were present tracked the tumor mutation count, which was a count of nonsynonymous mutations.

The input for sequencing was lung tumor tissue, taken at surgery. This TCR was recovered from a male donor with early-stage non-small cell lung cancer. The V gene is TRBV6-2 or TRBV6-3, the J gene TRBJ1-5, with D unclear. CDR3 sequence: CASSYGPNQPQHF. CDR3 nucleotide sequence: TGTGCCAGCAGTTATGGCCCGAATCAGCCCCAGCATTTT.